A selection of T cell receptor beta chains follows, all from one sample in a study. TCRdb analysed the 5' RACE reads with MiXCR anew, one entry per CDR3 protein. The sample has 50,000 to 60,000 distinct CDR3 sequences, less than 25% seen once. Specimen: tumor-infiltrating Tregs sorted from the breast tumor. These receptors came from a female donor with breast cancer. Each CDR3 is given with its conserved first and last residue. Each record gives: CDR3 protein, CDR3 DNA, clone size, D gene, J gene, V gene. D genes are given only for firm matches. Clone size is shown for a subset of rows, as once, few, many or a class of expanded clone.

CDR3aa: CASSRIVAGSTGELFF; CDR3nt: TGCGCCAGCAGCCGAATCGTAGCGGGAAGCACCGGGGAGCTGTTTTTT; abundance: -; d_gene: TRBD2; j_gene: TRBJ2-2; v_gene: TRBV5-1
CDR3aa: CASSRKPEDSYLSGANVLTF; CDR3nt: TGCGCCAGCAGCCGAAAACCGGAAGACAGCTACCTCTCTGGGGCCAACGTCCTGACTTTC; abundance: -; d_gene: -; j_gene: TRBJ2-6; v_gene: TRBV4-1
CDR3aa: CASSQGWEGAWSDTQYF; CDR3nt: TGCGCCAGCAGCCAAGGGTGGGAGGGGGCTTGGTCAGATACGCAGTATTTT; abundance: few; d_gene: -; j_gene: TRBJ2-3; v_gene: TRBV4-1
CDR3aa: CASSLRADTEAFF; CDR3nt: TGCGCCAGCAGCCTGAGGGCGGACACTGAAGCTTTCTTT; abundance: few; d_gene: -; j_gene: TRBJ1-1; v_gene: TRBV4-3
CDR3aa: CASRPTGARITDTQYF; CDR3nt: TGTGCCAGCAGACCGACCGGGGCTAGAATAACAGATACGCAGTATTTT; abundance: -; d_gene: -; j_gene: TRBJ2-3; v_gene: TRBV6-6
CDR3aa: CSASLGSVTDTQYF; CDR3nt: TGCAGTGCTAGTCTCGGGAGCGTCACAGATACGCAGTATTTT; abundance: many; d_gene: -; j_gene: TRBJ2-3; v_gene: TRBV20-1
CDR3aa: CSVEDHLGIGYTF; CDR3nt: TGCAGCGTTGAAGATCACTTGGGAATCGGCTACACCTTC; abundance: -; d_gene: -; j_gene: TRBJ1-2; v_gene: TRBV29-1
CDR3aa: CAVRSRTEAFF; CDR3nt: TGTGCCGTCCGGTCTAGGACTGAAGCTTTCTTT; abundance: -; d_gene: -; j_gene: TRBJ1-1; v_gene: TRBV6-5
CDR3aa: CASSLFADTGELFF; CDR3nt: TGCGCCAGCAGCTTGTTCGCAGACACCGGGGAGCTGTTTTTT; abundance: few; d_gene: -; j_gene: TRBJ2-2; v_gene: TRBV5-1
CDR3aa: CASSDSGTYEQYF; CDR3nt: TGTGCCAGCAGTGACTCAGGGACCTACGAGCAGTACTTC; abundance: -; d_gene: -; j_gene: TRBJ2-7; v_gene: TRBV2
CDR3aa: CASSQLKGGETQYF; CDR3nt: TGCGCCAGCAGCCAACTCAAGGGGGGGGAGACCCAGTACTTC; abundance: few; d_gene: -; j_gene: TRBJ2-5; v_gene: TRBV4-1
CDR3aa: CSAPTSGSSYEQYF; CDR3nt: TGCAGTGCTCCTACTAGCGGGAGCTCCTACGAGCAGTACTTC; abundance: -; d_gene: TRBD2; j_gene: TRBJ2-7; v_gene: TRBV20-1
CDR3aa: CASSETSGSTDTQYF; CDR3nt: TGCGCCAGCAGCGAGACTAGCGGTAGCACAGATACGCAGTATTTT; abundance: few; d_gene: TRBD2; j_gene: TRBJ2-3; v_gene: TRBV5-1
CDR3aa: CASSRSGLVVSYNEQFF; CDR3nt: TGCGCCAGCAGCCGCTCGGGACTAGTAGTCTCCTACAATGAGCAGTTCTTC; abundance: many; d_gene: TRBD2; j_gene: TRBJ2-1; v_gene: TRBV4-1
CDR3aa: CASSQQGAGQETQYF; CDR3nt: TGCGCCAGCAGCCAACAGGGGGCTGGGCAAGAGACCCAGTACTTC; abundance: -; d_gene: TRBD1; j_gene: TRBJ2-5; v_gene: TRBV5-1
CDR3aa: CASSLHSNTEAFF; CDR3nt: TGTGCTAGCAGCTTGCATTCCAACACTGAAGCTTTCTTT; abundance: few; d_gene: -; j_gene: TRBJ1-1; v_gene: TRBV7-7
CDR3aa: CASSPQEQGGNSPLHF; CDR3nt: TGTGCCAGCTCACCCCAGGAGCAGGGTGGGAATTCACCCCTCCACTTT; abundance: -; d_gene: -; j_gene: TRBJ1-6; v_gene: TRBV18
CDR3aa: CATSYEEQTQYF; CDR3nt: TGTGCCACCAGCTACGAGGAGCAGACCCAGTACTTC; abundance: -; d_gene: -; j_gene: TRBJ2-5; v_gene: TRBV15
CDR3aa: CASSELSSEAFF; CDR3nt: TGCGCCAGCAGTGAGTTGAGCTCTGAAGCTTTCTTT; abundance: many; d_gene: -; j_gene: TRBJ1-1; v_gene: TRBV10-2
CDR3aa: CASSPGGPTDGRVLFDEQFF; CDR3nt: TGTGCCAGCAGTCCAGGGGGACCGACTGACGGGAGAGTGTTATTCGATGAGCAGTTCTTC; abundance: -; d_gene: -; j_gene: TRBJ2-1; v_gene: TRBV6-1
CDR3aa: CASSPETGKANYGYTF; CDR3nt: TGTGCCAGCAGCCCGGAGACAGGCAAAGCTAACTATGGCTACACCTTC; abundance: -; d_gene: -; j_gene: TRBJ1-2; v_gene: TRBV7-7
CDR3aa: CASSPSVNTEAFF; CDR3nt: TGTGCCAGCTCACCATCAGTGAACACTGAAGCTTTCTTT; abundance: few; d_gene: -; j_gene: TRBJ1-1; v_gene: TRBV18
CDR3aa: CSARGQEENTIYF; CDR3nt: TGCAGTGCTAGAGGACAGGAGGAAAACACCATATATTTT; abundance: few; d_gene: -; j_gene: TRBJ1-3; v_gene: TRBV20-1
CDR3aa: CSVREAAQETQYF; CDR3nt: TGCAGCGTGAGAGAGGCCGCCCAAGAGACCCAGTACTTC; abundance: -; d_gene: -; j_gene: TRBJ2-5; v_gene: TRBV29-1
CDR3aa: CASSLPLGRGRYEQFF; CDR3nt: TGTGCCAGCAGCTTACCCCTAGGGAGGGGGAGGTATGAGCAGTTCTTC; abundance: -; d_gene: -; j_gene: TRBJ2-1; v_gene: TRBV7-2
CDR3aa: CASSAGTVNGKLFF; CDR3nt: TGTGCCAGCTCAGCCGGGACAGTTAATGGAAAACTGTTTTTT; abundance: -; d_gene: TRBD1; j_gene: TRBJ1-4; v_gene: TRBV18
CDR3aa: CASSPSLGDEQFF; CDR3nt: TGTGCCAGCTCACCAAGTTTGGGGGATGAGCAGTTCTTC; abundance: many; d_gene: -; j_gene: TRBJ2-1; v_gene: TRBV18
CDR3aa: CASSSHLGRGFQETQYF; CDR3nt: TGTGCCAGCAGTTCGCACTTAGGAAGAGGGTTCCAAGAGACCCAGTACTTC; abundance: many; d_gene: -; j_gene: TRBJ2-5; v_gene: TRBV6-2/TRBV6-3
CDR3aa: CASRDSSGGPATQYF; CDR3nt: TGTGCCAGCAGAGACAGCTCGGGAGGGCCGGCAACGCAGTATTTT; abundance: -; d_gene: TRBD2; j_gene: TRBJ2-3; v_gene: TRBV7-8
CDR3aa: CSVITPSGRLPNEQFF; CDR3nt: TGCAGCGTGATAACACCTAGCGGGAGGCTTCCGAATGAGCAGTTCTTC; abundance: many; d_gene: TRBD2; j_gene: TRBJ2-1; v_gene: TRBV29-1
CDR3aa: CASSELTKKAFF; CDR3nt: TGTGCCAGCAGCGAGTTAACAAAAAAAGCTTTCTTT; abundance: few; d_gene: -; j_gene: TRBJ1-1; v_gene: TRBV7-8
CDR3aa: CASSQDQDSGSKQYF; CDR3nt: TGTGCCAGCAGCCAAGATCAGGATAGCGGGAGCAAGCAGTACTTC; abundance: few; d_gene: TRBD2; j_gene: TRBJ2-7; v_gene: TRBV4-2
CDR3aa: CASSFLGGHSYEQYF; CDR3nt: TGTGCCAGCAGTTTCCTAGGGGGGCACTCCTACGAGCAGTACTTC; abundance: few; d_gene: -; j_gene: TRBJ2-7; v_gene: TRBV28
CDR3aa: CASSRGALNEKLFF; CDR3nt: TGTGCCAGCAGTCGAGGGGCCCTTAATGAAAAACTGTTTTTT; abundance: few; d_gene: -; j_gene: TRBJ1-4; v_gene: TRBV2
CDR3aa: CASSLIASREKLFF; CDR3nt: TGTGCCAGCAGTTTAATCGCCAGCAGGGAAAAACTGTTTTTT; abundance: -; d_gene: -; j_gene: TRBJ1-4; v_gene: TRBV12-3/TRBV12-4
CDR3aa: CASSLANSYNEQFF; CDR3nt: TGTGCCAGCAGCTTAGCTAACAGCTACAATGAGCAGTTCTTC; abundance: -; d_gene: -; j_gene: TRBJ2-1; v_gene: TRBV7-8
CDR3aa: CASSPNRGGKNTEAFF; CDR3nt: TGTGCCAGCAGCCCCAACAGGGGGGGAAAGAACACTGAAGCTTTCTTT; abundance: few; d_gene: TRBD1; j_gene: TRBJ1-1; v_gene: TRBV6-5